A selection of T cell receptor beta chains follows, all from one sample in a study of T cell repertoires in cytomegalovirus infection. Antigens for these TCRs are unknown. In TCRdb, the reads were re-called with MiXCR into one record per CDR3 protein. The sample has around 750,000 distinct CDR3 sequences, over 25% seen once; the top ten hold over 10%. The starting material was cultured CD8+ T cells from PBMCs, obtained from culture after CMV antigen stimulation. The receptors were gathered from a human donor in good health (CMV status not recorded). Some clones in this sample may be carry-over from other donors' samples. Both conserved end residues are part of each CDR3. D genes are given only for firm matches. Clone size is stated in some rows and not others, as once, few, many or a class when expanded.

V gene	J gene	D gene	clone size	CDR3 DNA	CDR3 protein
TRBV27	TRBJ2-1	.	.	TGTGCCAGTTCAGGGATCTACAATGAGCAGTTTTTC	CASSGIYNEQFF
TRBV7-6	TRBJ2-7	.	.	TGTGCCAGCAGCTTATCAGGGGTTGGGGAGCAGTACTTC	CASSLSGVGEQYF
TRBV27	TRBJ2-7	.	many	TGTGCCAGCAGTTTTTTTCGCTCCTACGAGCAGTACTTC	CASSFFRSYEQYF
TRBV19	TRBJ2-6	.	.	TGTGCCAGTAAGAGACAGCCCTCTGGGGCCAACGTCCTGACTTTC	CASKRQPSGANVLTF
TRBV6-1	TRBJ2-7	.	few	TGTGCCAGCAGCGATCGAGTCCTGGGAACCGAGCAGTACTTC	CASSDRVLGTEQYF
TRBV3-1	TRBJ2-1	.	once	TGTGCCAGCAGCCAGTGGCGGATCTCCTACAATGAGCAGTTCTTC	CASSQWRISYNEQFF
TRBV7-2	TRBJ2-1	TRBD2	many	TGTGCCAGCAGCCAAACTAGCGGGAAGTACAATGAGCAGTTCTTC	CASSQTSGKYNEQFF
TRBV2	TRBJ1-5	.	many	TGTGCCAGCAGTGAAAGGGGAGGGGGGAGCAATCAGCCCCAGCATTTT	CASSERGGGSNQPQHF
TRBV7-2	TRBJ2-5	.	many	TGTGCCAGCAGCCCTAGACTTCAAGAGACCCAGTACTTC	CASSPRLQETQYF
TRBV7-6	TRBJ2-5	.	.	TGTGCCAGCAGTCCGACAGGCTTCCAAGAGACCCAGTACTTC	CASSPTGFQETQYF
TRBV7-9	TRBJ2-5	.	.	TGTGCCAGCAGCGATCGAAAACGGGAGACCCAGTACTTC	CASSDRKRETQYF
TRBV7-3	TRBJ1-2	.	.	TGTGCCAGCAGTCGTTTCGGGCGGCGGGACTCAGAAGGCTATGGCTACACCTTC	CASSRFGRRDSEGYGYTF
TRBV6-1	TRBJ1-1	.	few	TGTGCCAGCAGGATCTGGGGGGTCTACATGAACACTGAAGCTTTCTTT	CASRIWGVYMNTEAFF
TRBV29-1	TRBJ2-2	TRBD1	.	TGCAGCGTTAGGGACAGGGCGACCGGGGAGCTGTTTTTT	CSVRDRATGELFF
TRBV29-1	TRBJ2-1	.	.	TGCAGCGTTGACCTGATTCTTAGCTCCTACAATGAGCAGTTCTTC	CSVDLILSSYNEQFF
TRBV10-2	TRBJ2-6	TRBD1	few	TGCGCCAGTACTTTTGCCGGGACAGGGGGCCCTGGGGCCAACGTCCTGACTTTC	CASTFAGTGGPGANVLTF
TRBV2	TRBJ1-5	.	.	TGTGCCAGCAGTGATGGCGCAACCAGCAATCAGCCCCAGCATTTT	CASSDGATSNQPQHF
TRBV6-5	TRBJ1-1	.	few	TGTGCCAGCAGTTACTCGGAGGTGCTGAACACTGAAGCTTTCTTT	CASSYSEVLNTEAFF
TRBV6-1	TRBJ1-1	.	.	TGTGCCAGCAGGTCCAAGGGCACGAACACTGAAGCTTTCTTT	CASRSKGTNTEAFF
TRBV4-3	TRBJ2-1	.	.	TGCGCCAGCAGCCAAGATTCGGACCTGAGCTCCTACAATGAGCAGTTCTTC	CASSQDSDLSSYNEQFF
TRBV5-1	TRBJ2-7	TRBD2	few	TGCGCCAGCAGCTTGGACGCCGTAGCGGGGGTAATCCCGAGCTCCCACGAGCAGTACTTC	CASSLDAVAGVIPSSHEQYF
TRBV6-1	TRBJ2-1	.	.	TGTGCCACAGGGAACCGGGACATTTACAATGAGCAGTTCTTC	CATGNRDIYNEQFF
TRBV20-1	TRBJ1-2	TRBD1	few	TGCAGTGCTAGAGATAGAACAGGGGGCGCGGGTAACTATGGCTACACCTTC	CSARDRTGGAGNYGYTF
TRBV7-2	TRBJ2-3	TRBD2	many	TGTGCCAGCAGCTTATTAGCGGGGGGTGCAGATACGCAGTATTTT	CASSLLAGGADTQYF
TRBV7-2	TRBJ1-1	.	many	TGTGCCAGCAGCTTCTCAAGAGGAGCTTTCTTT	CASSFSRGAFF
TRBV15	TRBJ2-1	.	.	TGTGCCACCACCGACGGCGGTGAGCAGTTCTTC	CATTDGGEQFF
TRBV2	TRBJ2-1	.	few	TGTGCCAGCAGCGGATCGAATACCAATGAGCAGTTCTTC	CASSGSNTNEQFF
TRBV12-5	TRBJ2-7	.	few	TGTGCTAGTGGTTTGGGGGCCTACGAGCAGTACTTC	CASGLGAYEQYF
TRBV5-1	TRBJ2-5	.	few	TGCGCCAGCAGCTTGGCGACGGAATTATACTTC	CASSLATELYF
TRBV6-5	TRBJ1-6	.	few	TGTGCCAGCAGTTACTCTGCGGGCTATAATTCACCCCTCCACTTT	CASSYSAGYNSPLHF
TRBV29-1	TRBJ2-1	.	few	TGCAGCGTGGCGAACAATGAGCAGTTCTTC	CSVANNEQFF
TRBV6-2/TRBV6-3	TRBJ1-1	.	few	TGTGCCAGCAGTCACGGACTGTACACTGAAGCTTTCTTT	CASSHGLYTEAFF
TRBV6-6	TRBJ2-1	TRBD2	many	TGTGCCAGCAGTAAACTCGGACGGGAGGATTACAATGAGCAGTTCTTC	CASSKLGREDYNEQFF
TRBV7-2	TRBJ2-7	TRBD2	few	TGTGCCAGCAGCCTCGGGGGGGGCCGTAACGAGCAGTACTTC	CASSLGGGRNEQYF
TRBV19	TRBJ1-5	.	.	TGTGCCAGTAGTATGGGATACAGGGCCCAGCCCCAGCATTTT	CASSMGYRAQPQHF
TRBV12-3/TRBV12-4	TRBJ1-2	.	.	TGTGCCAGCAGCCCTGACAGCGTTGGCTACACCTTC	CASSPDSVGYTF
TRBV6-4	TRBJ1-2	TRBD1	.	TGTGCCAGCAGTGACTCGACAGGGGACTATGGCTACACCTTC	CASSDSTGDYGYTF
TRBV5-1	TRBJ2-3	.	.	TGCGCCAGCACCCACGTTGGCTTCCACACAGATACGCAGTATTTT	CASTHVGFHTDTQYF
TRBV4-1	TRBJ2-1	.	.	TGCGCCAGCAGCCAACACCCTGGATACAATGAGCAGTTCTTC	CASSQHPGYNEQFF
TRBV7-9	TRBJ2-3	.	.	TGTGCCAGCAGTAAGGACAGCCCTACGCAGTATTTT	CASSKDSPTQYF
TRBV15	TRBJ1-2	.	.	TGTGCCACCAGCACCAGAGGAACCTATGGCTACACCTTC	CATSTRGTYGYTF
TRBV6-2/TRBV6-3	TRBJ2-2	TRBD2	few	TGTGCCAGCGAGGGAGGGGCCGGGGAGCTGTTTTTT	CASEGGAGELFF
TRBV12-3/TRBV12-4	TRBJ1-2	TRBD1	few	TGTGCCAGCAGTCCCCGGGACAGGGTGCAGGGCTACACCTTC	CASSPRDRVQGYTF
TRBV2	TRBJ2-1	.	.	TGTGCCAGCAGTGTCACAGGGTCCACCTACAATGAGCAGTTCTTC	CASSVTGSTYNEQFF
TRBV7-6	TRBJ1-3	.	few	TGTGCCAGCAGCTTGGCAGATGGTCCCCCAAACACCATATATTTT	CASSLADGPPNTIYF
TRBV7-9	TRBJ2-6	.	.	TGTGCCAGCAGCTTAAGGGACTCTGGGGCCAACGTCCTGACTTTC	CASSLRDSGANVLTF
TRBV12-5	TRBJ2-3	.	many	TGTGCTAGTGCTGAAGATCCCAGATCAGATACGCAGTATTTT	CASAEDPRSDTQYF
TRBV12-3/TRBV12-4	TRBJ2-5	TRBD2	.	TGTGCCAGCTGTTTGGGGGGGCAAGAGACCCAGTACTTC	CASCLGGQETQYF
TRBV9	TRBJ2-1	TRBD2	.	TGTGCCAGCAGCCCCCGGGAGGTTAACAATGAGCAGTTCTTC	CASSPREVNNEQFF
TRBV28	TRBJ2-4	.	.	TGTGCCAGCAGTCTCGGAATCCACCCAGGGGACATTCAGTACTTC	CASSLGIHPGDIQYF
TRBV10-3	TRBJ2-1	TRBD2	.	TGTGCCATCAGTGTCATACTAGCGGGGAGCTCCTACAATGAGCAGTTCTTC	CAISVILAGSSYNEQFF
TRBV12-5	TRBJ1-2	.	.	TGTGCTAGTGGTTTGACCAAACAGGGTTTCGGTAACTATGGCCACACCTTC	CASGLTKQGFGNYGHTF
TRBV6-5	TRBJ2-5	.	.	TGTGCCAGCAATCCGGGAGTCCAAGAGACCCAGTACTTC	CASNPGVQETQYF
TRBV27	TRBJ2-2	.	.	TGTGCCAGCAGTTTATGGCCGACAGACTTCAACACCGGGGAGCTGTTTTTT	CASSLWPTDFNTGELFF
TRBV5-6	TRBJ1-1	TRBD1	.	TGTGCCAGCAGCCCCGGGGATACAGGGGAGACTGAAGCTTTCTTT	CASSPGDTGETEAFF
TRBV6-2/TRBV6-3	TRBJ2-6	.	.	TGTGCCAGCAGTTACTCTGGAGGCTCTGGGGCCAACGTCCTGACTTTC	CASSYSGGSGANVLTF
TRBV7-6	TRBJ2-7	.	many	TGTGCCAGCAGCCGAGCTAAGGGGGATACCTTCTCCTACGAGCAGTACTTC	CASSRAKGDTFSYEQYF
TRBV6-6	TRBJ2-3	TRBD2	few	TGTGCCAGCAGTTCGGTAGCGGGGGCCGTTACTAGCACAGATACGCAGTATTTT	CASSSVAGAVTSTDTQYF
TRBV5-6	TRBJ2-7	.	many	TGTGCCAGCAGCTTGGGGGCGGGATACGAGCAGTACTTC	CASSLGAGYEQYF